The 22 T cell receptor beta chains presented below share a single source sample, sequenced in a study of response to subunit inactivated influenza vaccine. Using its own MiXCR run on the RT-PCR reads, TCRdb lists one record per CDR3 protein. The sample holds about 540,000 distinct CDR3 sequences, under 30% seen once. Another study also made use of these data, one on T cells expressing NK-cell markers. Turning to that study: Synthesis of TCR beta cDNA relied on 5'RACE template switching carrying UMIs.

The specimen comprised CD4+ T cells sorted from PBMCs, sampled 11 to 12 days after vaccination. These receptors were obtained from a man aged 50-60 years who received an inactivated influenza vaccine.

In this sample, this clonotype turned up many times. The chain is built from TRBV5-6 and TRBJ2-5; possibly TRBD2 for D (6 bases). The germline CDR1 and CDR2 sequences are SGHDT and YYEEEE. Trimming stripped 2 bases from V and 2 bases from J, with 16 bases between. The CDR3 runs 16 residues. The CDR3 protein is CASSFRSWRGQETQYF. As DNA, the CDR3 is TGTGCCAGCAGCTTTCGGTCTTGGCGGGGACAAGAGACCCAGTACTTC.

The chain links TRBV12-3 or TRBV12-4 to TRBJ2-3, with TRBD1 matching 7 bases. The length of the CDR3 is 15 residues. Losses at the gene ends were 6 bases for V and 1 base for J; bases not matched to a gene: 7. The CDR3 DNA is TGTGCCAGCAGCCCGACAGGGTACCGCACAGATACGCAGTATTTT. Translation gives CASSPTGYRTDTQYF.

There are a few counts of this clonotype. This chain joins TRBV12-3 or TRBV12-4 and TRBJ2-7; the D gene is possibly TRBD1 (5 bases). The CDR3 length is 14 residues. Trimming cost V 6 bases and J 7 bases, with 19 bases left between them. CDR3 sequence: CASSTDSPPGEQYF. CDR3 nucleotides: TGTGCCAGCAGCACCGACAGTCCCCCTGGAGAGCAGTACTTC.

This clonotype has just a few counts. This sequence joins TRBV7-3 and TRBJ2-2; 7 nucleotides align to TRBD1. CDR1 is SGHTA and CDR2 is FQGTGA in the germline V gene. After removal of 1 base from V and 6 bases from J, the junction contained 5 bases not matched to a gene. The CDR3 spans 15 residues. The CDR3 is CASSLRGRGPGELFF. In nucleotides, the CDR3 is TGTGCCAGCAGCTTAAGGGGAAGGGGGCCCGGGGAGCTGTTTTTT.

The sample holds a few counts of this clonotype. The chain recombines TRBV7-2 with TRBJ2-1, with D unresolved. Per germline, CDR1 SGHTA and CDR2 FQGNSA. This CDR3 has 12 amino acids. Trimming took off 1 base at V and 9 bases at J, with 7 bases between the two ends. CDR3 region: CASSLESGEQFF. DNA of the CDR3: TGTGCCAGCAGCTTAGAATCCGGTGAGCAGTTCTTC.

This clonotype was recorded many times. The V and J genes are TRBV3-1 and TRBJ2-1; 8 positions agree with TRBD2. The CDR3 runs to 15 residues. After removal of 4 bases from V and 9 bases from J, the junction contained 11 bases not matched to a gene. The V gene's germline CDR1 is LGHDT and CDR2 YNNKEL (reference sequence). Here the CDR3 DNA reads TGTGCCAGCAGCCGAAGAGGTATCGGGGGGGGTGAGCAGTTCTTC. Translation: CASSRRGIGGGEQFF.

The chain's CDR3 is CASSPSGFPPQYF. DNA of the CDR3: TGTGCCAGCAGCCCATCTGGTTTCCCCCCGCAGTATTTT. The chain is built from TRBV11-2 and TRBJ2-3; D is ambiguous. This CDR3 spans 13 amino acids. Trimming took 5 bases from V and 10 from J, leaving 16 bases between them. Germline V gives CDR1 SGHAT, CDR2 FQNNGV.

This chain connects TRBV6-5 to TRBJ1-2, with 8 positions matching TRBD1. The CDR3 length is 14 residues. J gave up 4 bases and V 5 bases, and 6 bases lay outside the gene matches. Germline values: CDR1 MNHEY, CDR2 SVGAGI. The CDR3 loop is CASSNDRGAYGYTF. In DNA, the CDR3 is TGTGCCAGCAGTAACGACAGGGGCGCCTATGGCTACACCTTC.

This chain links TRBV5-1 with TRBJ2-7, with 8 positions matching TRBD2. This CDR3 has 15 amino acids. Per germline, CDR1 SGHRS and CDR2 YFSETQ. With V trimmed by 1 base and J by 5 bases, 8 bases remained unmatched. CDR3 sequence reads: CASSLPSGGPDEQYF. The CDR3 region has the DNA TGCGCCAGCAGCTTGCCCTCGGGAGGGCCAGACGAGCAGTACTTC.

This clonotype was found a few times. Germline is not matched at one junction end, which may reflect a read error. The CDR3: CASSTQHQLAPF. In DNA form, the CDR3 reads TGTGCCAGCAGTACTCAGCACCAACTTGCCCCCTTC. This chain uses TRBV2 with TRBJ2-1; D unclear. Per germline, CDR1 SNHLY and CDR2 FYNNEI. This CDR3 contains 12 residues.

This clonotype was seen a handful of times. The rearrangement joins TRBV29-1 to TRBJ1-1; D is undetermined. Germline V gene data show CDR1 as SQVTM and CDR2 as ANQGSEA. V gave up 4 bases and J gave up 0 bases, with 6 bases separating them. The CDR3 spans 12 residues. The CDR3 loop reads CSVGMLNTEAFF. CDR3 in DNA: TGCAGCGTTGGTATGCTGAACACTGAAGCTTTCTTT.

A few counts support this clonotype. The chain employs TRBV20-1 and TRBJ1-1; D possibly corresponds to TRBD1 (6 bases). Germline V gene data show CDR1 as DFQATT and CDR2 as SNEGSKA (reference sequence). V lost 0 bases, J lost 4 bases, and 12 bases lay in between. This CDR3 is built from 14 residues. CDR3 loop: CSAREFGQTTEAFF. CDR3 DNA: TGCAGTGCTAGAGAATTCGGACAGACCACTGAAGCTTTCTTT.

This clonotype was observed at least ten times. The chain is built from TRBV5-5 and TRBJ2-2, with D uncertain. CDR1 is SGHKS, CDR2 YYEKEE, per germline (reference sequence). The CDR3 runs to 15 residues. The V end lost 0 bases, the J end lost 0 bases, and 6 bases lay between the germline ends. The CDR3 DNA sequence: TGTGCCAGCAGCTTGGGGGCAGCGAACACCGGGGAGCTGTTTTTT. Its translation: CASSLGAANTGELFF.

This clonotype was detected a few times. This chain links TRBV27 with TRBJ1-1, with 8 bases that match TRBD1. The V and J ends lost 2 bases and 5 bases, in that order; junction bases with no gene match: 7. CDR1 and CDR2 from the germline V gene are MNHEY and SMNVEV (reference sequence). The CDR3 extends over 15 amino acids. The CDR3 loop is CASSLRWTGTTEAFF. CDR3 coding DNA: TGTGCCAGCAGTTTAAGGTGGACAGGGACTACTGAAGCTTTCTTT.

The chain couples TRBV12-3 or TRBV12-4 to TRBJ1-6; 7 nucleotides match TRBD1. The CDR3 length is 14 residues. The V gene end was trimmed by 5 bases and the J gene end by 6 bases; junction bases not matched to a gene: 4. The DNA for the CDR3 is TGTGCCAGCAGTATGTCAGGGGGTAATTCACCCCTCCACTTT. It yields the protein CASSMSGGNSPLHF.

The chain couples TRBV7-9 to TRBJ1-5; 10 bases align to TRBD1. Unmatched junction bases numbered 5, after V lost 2 bases and J lost 4 bases. Germline CDR1 is SEHNR and CDR2 is FQNEAQ (reference sequence). The CDR3 has 16 amino acids. The CDR3 coding sequence is TGTGCCAGCAGCTTATGGGGGACAGGGGCTAATCAGCCCCAGCATTTT. Translation gives CASSLWGTGANQPQHF.

This chain joins TRBV21-1 and TRBJ2-7; no DNA check was done on the table's D call, TRBD1. TRBV21-1 represents a pseudogene. The CDR3 covers 15 residues. CDR3 protein: CASSKLSGTTYEQYF. The CDR3 DNA follows: TGTGCCAGCAGCAAACTCTCCGGGACAACCTACGAGCAGTACTTC.

The CDR3 DNA is TGTGCCAGCAGCGCGGGGGGGGCTGGTCAGCCCCAGCATTTT. Protein sequence: CASSAGGAGQPQHF. V and J are TRBV9 and TRBJ1-5; TRBD1 is a possible D gene (6 bases). CDR1 is SGDLS, CDR2 YYNGEE, per germline. V was trimmed by 3 bases and J by 6 bases, leaving 13 bases between them. This CDR3 comprises 14 residues.

At least ten counts were recorded for this clonotype. The rearrangement uses TRBV20-1 and TRBJ2-7; no definite D call. The germline V gene has CDR1 DFQATT and CDR2 SNEGSKA (reference sequence). CDR3 length: 13 amino acids. Trimming pared 4 bases from V and 0 bases from J, leaving 10 bases between. In DNA form, the CDR3 reads TGCAGTGCTACCCCTTTGATCTCCTACGAGCAGTACTTC. It translates to CSATPLISYEQYF.

This clonotype was detected a few times. The gene calls are TRBV5-1 and TRBJ2-7, with D perhaps matching TRBD2 (6 bases). V dropped 0 bases and J dropped 7 bases, with 11 bases sitting between them. CDR1 is SGHRS and CDR2 is YFSETQ in the germline V gene. CDR3 size: 13 residues. The CDR3 region has the DNA TGCGCCAGCAGCTTGGGGTTGCGGGGAGAGCAGTACTTC. Its translation: CASSLGLRGEQYF.

This clonotype was counted a few times. This rearrangement joins TRBV9 to TRBJ2-2; D gene uncertain. Per the germline V gene, CDR1 is SGDLS and CDR2 is YYNGEE. The CDR3 runs to 15 residues. V lost 3 bases and J lost 5, with 14 bases in between. CDR3 nucleotide sequence: TGTGCCAGCAGCGCCACAACTCCCGGGACCGGGGAGCTGTTTTTT. Encoded protein: CASSATTPGTGELFF.

Many counts were recorded for this clonotype. V is TRBV7-8 and J is TRBJ2-7; 7 nucleotides match TRBD2. This CDR3 comprises 14 residues. The V segment lost 6 bases and the J segment 0 bases; nucleotides outside the gene matches: 5. Germline V gives CDR1 SGHVS, CDR2 FQNEAQ. The CDR3 region has the DNA TGTGCCAGCAGGAACGGGAGGTTCTCCTACGAGCAGTACTTC. Translated: CASRNGRFSYEQYF.